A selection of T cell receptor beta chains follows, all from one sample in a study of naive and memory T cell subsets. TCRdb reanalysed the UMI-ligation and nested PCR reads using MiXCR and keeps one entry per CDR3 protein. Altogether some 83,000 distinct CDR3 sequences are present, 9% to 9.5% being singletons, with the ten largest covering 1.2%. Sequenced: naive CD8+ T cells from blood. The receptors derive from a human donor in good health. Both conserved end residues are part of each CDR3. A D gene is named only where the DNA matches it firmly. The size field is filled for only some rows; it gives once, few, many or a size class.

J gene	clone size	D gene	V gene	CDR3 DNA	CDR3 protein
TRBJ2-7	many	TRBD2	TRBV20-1	TGCAGTGCTAGAGATGAAATAGCGGGAGGGGATTACGAGCAGTACTTC	CSARDEIAGGDYEQYF
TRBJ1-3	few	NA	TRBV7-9	TGTGCCAGCAGCCCCCGACAGAGCTCTGGAAACACCATATATTTT	CASSPRQSSGNTIYF
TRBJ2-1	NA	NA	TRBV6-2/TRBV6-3	TGTGCCAGCAGTCTAAACGTAGATGAGCAGTTCTTC	CASSLNVDEQFF
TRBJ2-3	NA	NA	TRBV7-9	TGTGCCAGCAGCTACTTCCAGGGACCAGATACGCAGTATTTT	CASSYFQGPDTQYF
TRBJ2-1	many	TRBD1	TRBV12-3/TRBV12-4	TGTGCCAGCACCAGAAGAAGCCTTCCGGGACAGGGGGCGAATGAGCAGTTCTTC	CASTRRSLPGQGANEQFF
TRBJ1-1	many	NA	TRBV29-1	TGCAGCGTCCCCTTGGGGAACACTGAAGCTTTCTTT	CSVPLGNTEAFF
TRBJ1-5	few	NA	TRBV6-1	TGTGCCAGCAGTGAGTGGGACCCGGGTGGCAATCAGCCCCAGCATTTT	CASSEWDPGGNQPQHF
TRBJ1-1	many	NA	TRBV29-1	TGCAGCGTGGCTAAGGGAGGGCCTGAAGCTTTCTTT	CSVAKGGPEAFF
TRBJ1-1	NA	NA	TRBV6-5	TGTGCCAGCAGTTCCCGGACTCATGCAGGGTTGAACACTGAAGCTTTCTTT	CASSSRTHAGLNTEAFF
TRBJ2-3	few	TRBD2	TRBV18	TGTGCCAGCTCATCAAGAGGGACTAGCGGTCTCCCAACCACAGATACGCAGTATTTT	CASSSRGTSGLPTTDTQYF
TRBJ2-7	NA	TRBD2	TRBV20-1	TGCAGTGCTAGAGATCTCGGACTAGCTAGACAGTACGAGCAGTACTTC	CSARDLGLARQYEQYF
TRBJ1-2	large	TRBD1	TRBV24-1	TGTGCCACCTCGACAGGGGCAACTAACTATGGCTACACCTTC	CATSTGATNYGYTF
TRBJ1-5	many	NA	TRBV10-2	TGCGCCAGCAGCCAGGACATCGGAAGCAATCAGCCCCAGCATTTT	CASSQDIGSNQPQHF
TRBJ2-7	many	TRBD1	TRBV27	TGTGCCAGCAGTTTAGGGACAGGTACTACGGAGCAGTACTTC	CASSLGTGTTEQYF
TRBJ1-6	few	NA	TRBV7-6	TGTGCCAGCAGCTCGGAGGGCGATAATTCACCCCTCCACTTT	CASSSEGDNSPLHF
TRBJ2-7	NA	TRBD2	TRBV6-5	TGTGCCAGCTCCCCGGCGGGCGGGAGCCAGGGATACGAGCAGTACTTC	CASSPAGGSQGYEQYF
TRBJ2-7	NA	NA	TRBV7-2	TGTGCCAGCAGCTTAACGAACGAGGTACCCTACGAGCAGTACTTC	CASSLTNEVPYEQYF
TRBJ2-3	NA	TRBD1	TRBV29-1	TGCAGCGTCGGACAGGCTAGCACAGATACGCAGTATTTT	CSVGQASTDTQYF
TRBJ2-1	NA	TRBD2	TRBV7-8	TGTGCCAGCAGCTTAGGGACTAGCGGGAGCTCCTACAATGAGCAGTTCTTC	CASSLGTSGSSYNEQFF
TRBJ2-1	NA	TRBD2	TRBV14	TGTGCCAGCAGCCAAGACGTTGCGGGAGTTAACAATGAGCAGTTCTTC	CASSQDVAGVNNEQFF
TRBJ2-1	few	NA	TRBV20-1	TGCAGTGCTAGAGGCCCCTCCGGGCTGGAGCAGTTCTTC	CSARGPSGLEQFF
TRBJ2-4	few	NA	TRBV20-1	TGCAGTGCTTCCGAGGTCTGGAAAAACATTCAGTACTTC	CSASEVWKNIQYF
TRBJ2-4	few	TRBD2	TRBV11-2	TGTGCCAGCAGCTTAGACAATCTAGCGGGAGGGCCAGTCGTGAACATTCAGTACTTC	CASSLDNLAGGPVVNIQYF
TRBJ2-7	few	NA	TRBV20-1	TGCAGTGCGGTGCTAAGCGGGCAACCTTCCTACGAGCAGTACTTC	CSAVLSGQPSYEQYF
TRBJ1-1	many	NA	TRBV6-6	TGTGCCAGCAGTTATTCTGGGGGGCCGATCGCTGAAGCTTTCTTT	CASSYSGGPIAEAFF
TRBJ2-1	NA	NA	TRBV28	TGTGCCAGCAGGCGGCTGAAGGAGCAGTTCTTC	CASRRLKEQFF
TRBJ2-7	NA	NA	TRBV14	TGTGCCAGCAGCCACCTCTACGAGCAGTACTTC	CASSHLYEQYF
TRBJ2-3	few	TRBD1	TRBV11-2	TGTGCCAGCAGCACTCGGGGACAGGGGGCAGGAGATACGCAGTATTTT	CASSTRGQGAGDTQYF
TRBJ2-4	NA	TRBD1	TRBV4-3	TGCGCCAGCAGCTACGGACAGGGGGGAAACATTCAGTACTTC	CASSYGQGGNIQYF
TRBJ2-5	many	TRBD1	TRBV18	TGTGCCAGCTCACACCTATACCGGGACAGCCTCCAAGAGACCCAGTACTTC	CASSHLYRDSLQETQYF
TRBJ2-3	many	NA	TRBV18	TGTGCCAGCTCACCGGGCCAAGCGGGCACAGATACGCAGTATTTT	CASSPGQAGTDTQYF
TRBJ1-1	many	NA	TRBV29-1	TGCAGCGTCGCAGGGACTGAAGCTTTCTTT	CSVAGTEAFF
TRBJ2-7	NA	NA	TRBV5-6	TGTGCCAGCAGCCCGGAGGGCAGATCGTACGAGCAGTACTTC	CASSPEGRSYEQYF
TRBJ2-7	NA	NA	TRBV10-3	TGTGCCATCAGTGGGGACTACGAGCAGTACTTC	CAISGDYEQYF
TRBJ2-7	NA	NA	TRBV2	TGTGCCAGCAGTTACAGCCAGGGCTACGAGCAGTACTTC	CASSYSQGYEQYF
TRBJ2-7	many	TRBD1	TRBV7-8	TGTGCCAGCAGAACTGCCACAGGGGCCGAGCAGTACTTC	CASRTATGAEQYF
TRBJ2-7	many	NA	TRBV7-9	TGTGCCAGCAGCCGCCCCTCGTCCTACGAGCAGTACTTC	CASSRPSSYEQYF
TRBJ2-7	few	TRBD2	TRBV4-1	TGCGCCAGCAGCCCGACTAGCGGGAGCCTCGAGCAGTACTTC	CASSPTSGSLEQYF
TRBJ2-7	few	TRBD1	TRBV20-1	TGCAGTGCTAGGGACAGGGCTATCCACGAGCAGTACTTC	CSARDRAIHEQYF
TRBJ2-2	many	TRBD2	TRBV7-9	TGTGCCAGCAGCCCCGTCGGCCTAGCGGGAGGGCCGAACACCGGGGAGCTGTTTTTT	CASSPVGLAGGPNTGELFF
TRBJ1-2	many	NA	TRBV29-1	TGCAGCGCCACGGATGACTATGGCTACACCTTC	CSATDDYGYTF
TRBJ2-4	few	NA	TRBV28	TGTGCCAGCAGCCTAGTCAGGGGGGGGACAAACATTCAGTACTTC	CASSLVRGGTNIQYF
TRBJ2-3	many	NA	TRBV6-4	TGTGCCAGCAGTAGCGGGAGCACAGATACGCAGTATTTT	CASSSGSTDTQYF